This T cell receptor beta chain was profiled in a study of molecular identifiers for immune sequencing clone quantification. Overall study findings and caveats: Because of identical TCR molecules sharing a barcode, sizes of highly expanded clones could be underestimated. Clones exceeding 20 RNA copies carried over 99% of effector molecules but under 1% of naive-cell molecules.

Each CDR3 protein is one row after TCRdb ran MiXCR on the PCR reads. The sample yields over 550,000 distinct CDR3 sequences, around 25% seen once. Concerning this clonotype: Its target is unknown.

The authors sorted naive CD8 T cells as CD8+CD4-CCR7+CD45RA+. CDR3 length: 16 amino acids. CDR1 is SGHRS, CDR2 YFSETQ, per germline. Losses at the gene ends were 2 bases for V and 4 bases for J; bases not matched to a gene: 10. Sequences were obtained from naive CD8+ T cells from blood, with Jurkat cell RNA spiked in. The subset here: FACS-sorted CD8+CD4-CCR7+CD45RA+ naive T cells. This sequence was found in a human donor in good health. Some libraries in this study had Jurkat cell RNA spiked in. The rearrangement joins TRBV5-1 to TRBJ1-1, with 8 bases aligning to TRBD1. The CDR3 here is CASSFGDRGGGTEAFF. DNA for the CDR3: TGCGCCAGCAGCTTCGGCGACAGGGGTGGCGGCACTGAAGCTTTCTTT.